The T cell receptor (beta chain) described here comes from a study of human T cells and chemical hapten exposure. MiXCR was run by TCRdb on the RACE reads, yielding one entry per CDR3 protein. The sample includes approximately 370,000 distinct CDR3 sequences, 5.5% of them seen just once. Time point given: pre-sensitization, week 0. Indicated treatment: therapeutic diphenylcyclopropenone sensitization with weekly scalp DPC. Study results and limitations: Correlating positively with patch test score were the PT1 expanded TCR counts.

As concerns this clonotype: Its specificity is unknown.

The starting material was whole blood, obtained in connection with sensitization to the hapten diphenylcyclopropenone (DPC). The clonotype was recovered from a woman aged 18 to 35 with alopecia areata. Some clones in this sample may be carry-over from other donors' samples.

CDR3 protein: CASSPRTAEKLFF. DNA of the CDR3: TGTGCCAGCAGCCCCCGGACAGCGGAAAAACTGTTTTTT. The chain joins TRBV7-9 to TRBJ1-4, with D tentatively TRBD1 (6 bases). Germline-derived CDR1 and CDR2 are SEHNR and FQNEAQ (reference sequence). Trimming left V 5 bases short and J 8 bases short, with 12 bases between. The CDR3 loop spans 13 amino acids.